One sample yielded the 20 T cell receptor beta chains listed below, sequenced in a study of identical twins. TCRdb called the 5' RACE reads again in MiXCR, with one record for every CDR3 protein. The sample holds approximately 1.8 million distinct CDR3 sequences, about 32% seen once. Sequencing input: cord blood. These receptors were taken from a newborn girl in good health.

A remark on this clonotype: At one of its ends the junction is not consistent with the germline gene, which may arise from a read error. CDR3 sequence: CSVEQRSSYNKQFF. DNA of the CDR3: TGCAGCGTTGAACAGCGGAGCTCCTACAATAAGCAGTTCTTC. This chain connects TRBV29-1 to TRBJ2-1; a weak D match, TRBD2 (5 bases). Germline loops: CDR1 SQVTM, CDR2 ANQGSEA. This CDR3 region has 14 residues.

The V call is TRBV20-1, the J call TRBJ2-1; 8 bases are shared with TRBD2. Per germline, CDR1 DFQATT and CDR2 SNEGSKA (reference sequence). CDR3 size: 15 residues. Unmatched junction bases numbered 8, after V lost 5 bases and J lost 2 bases. DNA for the CDR3: TGCAGTGCTGGGGGACCGGGACTAGCCTACAATGAGCAGTTCTTC. Residues: CSAGGPGLAYNEQFF.

Ten or more counts support this clonotype. The chain has TRBV6-1 and TRBJ2-7; 7 nucleotides align to TRBD1. The CDR3 loop spans 21 amino acids. CDR1 and CDR2 (germline): MNHNS, SASEGT. Trimming removed 5 bases from V and 5 bases from J; junction bases left unmatched: 30. CDR3 region: CASSPGQSPFYTNPVRDEQYF. In DNA form, the CDR3 reads TGTGCCAGCAGTCCGGGACAGAGTCCATTTTACACCAATCCTGTACGGGACGAGCAGTACTTC.

This clonotype occurred a few times. The chain combines TRBV5-6 with TRBJ2-3; a possible D gene is TRBD2 (6 bases). The CDR3 covers 17 residues. CDR1 SGHDT and CDR2 YYEEEE come from the germline V gene. The ends were cut back, 3 bases at V and 3 bases at J, with 20 bases in the middle. The CDR3 sequence: CASSSLPTGVITDTQYF. CDR3 nucleotide sequence: TGTGCCAGCAGCTCCCTCCCCACGGGAGTGATTACAGATACGCAGTATTTT.

There are a few counts of this clonotype. The chain joins TRBV28 to TRBJ1-5; possible D gene TRBD1, 5 bases. The ends were cut back, 5 bases at V and 0 bases at J, with 17 bases in the middle. This CDR3 is 17 amino acids long. The germline V gene encodes CDR1 MDHEN and CDR2 SYDVKM. The CDR3 bases are TGTGCCAGCAGTGGACCGTTGGGGCAAAATAGCAATCAGCCCCAGCATTTT. This translates into CASSGPLGQNSNQPQHF.

There are a few counts of this clonotype. The chain employs TRBV19 and TRBJ1-2; D is possibly TRBD1 (6 bases). Germline values: CDR1 LNHDA, CDR2 SQIVND (reference sequence). The V and J ends lost 8 bases and 4 bases respectively, with 14 bases between them. CDR3 size: 13 residues. CDR3 residues: CASYGTTVYGYTF. The CDR3 DNA sequence: TGTGCCAGTTACGGGACAACCGTCTATGGCTACACCTTC.

On this clonotype itself: This clone may be a read error of a much larger clone one base away. This chain uses TRBV3-1 with TRBJ2-7; D is ambiguous. Germline assignment: CDR1 LGHDT and CDR2 YNNKEL (reference sequence). This CDR3 contains 13 residues. As DNA, the CDR3 is TGTGTCAGCAGCCAAGGTTCGTACTACGAGCAGTACTTC. Its translation is CVSSQGSYYEQYF.

The gene calls are TRBV20-1 and TRBJ2-7; TRBD2 might be the D (6 bases). V lost 7 bases and J 7 bases, leaving 23 bases between the germline ends. The CDR3 is made up of 14 amino acids. The V gene's germline CDR1 is DFQATT and CDR2 SNEGSKA (reference sequence). The CDR3 spells CSGRGPSFTPEQYF. CDR3 DNA sequence: TGCAGTGGGCGGGGACCTTCGTTTACTCCGGAGCAGTACTTC.

This clonotype appeared a few times. The chain carries TRBV19 and TRBJ2-7; a weak D match, TRBD1 (6 bases). Trimming pared 5 bases from V and 12 bases from J, leaving 20 bases between. Germline V gives CDR1 LNHDA, CDR2 SQIVND (reference sequence). This CDR3 has 13 amino acids. In DNA form, the CDR3 reads TGTGCCAGTAGTTCCCACAGGGAAGAGACCCGGTACTTC. It translates to CASSSHREETRYF.

In this sample, this clonotype turned up a few times. This rearrangement joins TRBV24-1 to TRBJ2-7; tentatively, D is TRBD1 (6 bases). CDR1 is KGHDR and CDR2 is SFDVKD in the germline V gene. The CDR3 sequence is 17 residues long. V was shortened by 3 bases and J by 0 bases, with 17 bases between the two germline ends. The CDR3 region has the DNA TGTGCCACCAGTGATCCCCGCCCAGGACAGACCTCCTACGAGCAGTACTTC. It encodes CATSDPRPGQTSYEQYF.

This clonotype appeared many times. The CDR3 nucleotides are TGTGCCAGCAGCTTAGTAGGACCGATCCAAGAGACCCAGTACTTC. The encoded protein is CASSLVGPIQETQYF. The chain recombines TRBV7-2 with TRBJ2-5; D unresolved. V lost 1 base and J 1 base, leaving 10 bases between the germline ends. CDR1 is SGHTA, CDR2 FQGNSA, per germline. This CDR3 contains 15 residues.

About this clonotype: One junction end disagrees with the germline gene, perhaps due to a read error. The chain links TRBV6-6 to TRBJ1-5, with D unresolved. The CDR3 totals 15 residues. From germline, CDR1 is MNHNY and CDR2 SVGAGI (reference sequence). The CDR3, as DNA: TGTGCCGGCAGTACCCAGGACCATAGCAATCAGCCCCAGCATTTT. Protein: CAGSTQDHSNQPQHF.

This clonotype was detected a few times. The rearrangement links TRBV21-1 to TRBJ2-1; the table calls TRBD2, which could not be checked here. TRBV21-1 is a pseudogene segment. The CDR3 has 18 residues. The CDR3 DNA reads TGTGCCAGCAGTTACTCGGGTACTAGCGGGGGCTCCTACAATGAGCAGTTCTTC. Amino acid sequence: CASSYSGTSGGSYNEQFF.

Concerning this clonotype itself: Sequence at one end of the junction differs from germline and may be a read error. V is TRBV7-2 and J is TRBJ2-5; TRBD2 aligns across 14 bases. Per the germline V gene, CDR1 is SGHTA and CDR2 is FQGNSA. CDR3 size: 17 residues. The CDR3 here is CASSLAGLAGGLGEQYF. CDR3 DNA: TGTGCCAGCAGCCTAGCTGGACTAGCGGGAGGTTTGGGTGAGCAGTACTTC. The full variable domain, completed using reference TRBV7-2 and TRBJ2-5, is GAGVSQSPSNKVTEKGKDVELRCDPISGHTALYWYRQSLGQGLEFLIYFQGNSAPDKSGLPSDRFSAERTGGSVSTLTIQRTQQEDSAVYLCASSLAGLAGGLGEQYFGPGTRLLVL.

The rearrangement uses TRBV25-1 and TRBJ2-1; 9 bases are shared with TRBD2. V lost 4 bases to trimming and J lost 8 bases; unmatched junction nucleotides: 3. This CDR3 contains 13 residues. Germline CDR1 and CDR2: MGHDK and SYGVNS. The CDR3 DNA sequence: TGTGCCAGCAGTGCGGGACTAGCATATGAGCAGTTCTTC. Protein sequence: CASSAGLAYEQFF.

This clonotype was counted only a few times. This rearrangement joins TRBV11-2 to TRBJ2-1; 15 nucleotides match TRBD2. The V segment lost 1 base and the J segment 0 bases; nucleotides outside the gene matches: 10. The CDR3 extends over 21 amino acids. Looked up from germline, CDR1 is SGHAT and CDR2 is FQNNGV. DNA for the CDR3: TGTGCCAGCAGCTTAGGACCGGGACTAGCGGGGGGTTGGGCCTCCTACAATGAGCAGTTCTTC. Translating gives CASSLGPGLAGGWASYNEQFF.

The CDR3 DNA sequence: TGTGCCAGCAGTTTACGAACTACCGAGCAGTACTTC. Residues: CASSLRTTEQYF. The chain has TRBV28 and TRBJ2-7, with unresolved D. This CDR3 comprises 12 residues. V lost 2 bases and J lost 6, with 8 bases in between. Looked up from germline, CDR1 is MDHEN and CDR2 is SYDVKM.

Only a few counts were recorded for this clonotype. This CDR3 is CASSLVAGGDIQYF. The CDR3 bases are TGTGCCAGCAGCTTAGTGGCGGGAGGAGACATTCAGTACTTC. The V gene is TRBV7-9, the J gene TRBJ2-4; TRBD2 matches at 8 bases. The CDR3 has 14 residues. Germline CDR1 reads SEHNR; CDR2 reads FQNEAQ (reference sequence). The junction had 4 bases not matched to a gene; V was cut back by 1 base and J by 8 bases.

The genes are TRBV28 and TRBJ2-2; D not certain. The CDR3 is made up of 11 amino acids. V gave up 3 bases and J gave up 8 bases, with 4 bases separating them. The germline V gene encodes CDR1 MDHEN and CDR2 SYDVKM. CDR3 region: CASSFWGELFF. The CDR3 nucleotides read TGTGCCAGCAGTTTTTGGGGGGAGCTGTTTTTT.

The chain combines TRBV6-1 with TRBJ1-1; 8 positions agree with TRBD1. CDR1 and CDR2 (germline): MNHNS, SASEGT. The CDR3 has 19 amino acids. J lost 0 bases, V lost 1 base, and 13 bases had no gene match. In nucleotides, the CDR3 is TGTGCCAGCAGTGAAGGACGGAGGGGCAGGGGGCTCGTGAACACTGAAGCTTTCTTT. It encodes CASSEGRRGRGLVNTEAFF.